The T cell receptor (beta chain) under discussion was sequenced for a study of T cell changes during pregnancy in multiple sclerosis. This table comes from immunoSEQ multiplex PCR, and its TCRdb copy is limited to in-frame clones, with some not included. Of 60,000 to 70,000 clones listed, 75% to 95% are singletons. The V and J ends lost 3 bases and 0 bases, in that order; junction bases with no gene match: 8. In germline, CDR1 is LGHNA, CDR2 YNFKEQ. The CDR3 totals 18 residues. This clonotype was sampled from a female donor in good health, enrolled as a control in a pregnancy study. The sequenced sample was peripheral blood, obtained after pregnancy. The rearrangement links TRBV4-2 to TRBJ2-6, with 7 nucleotides matching TRBD1. The CDR3 is CASSQPGQIYSGANVLTF. As DNA, the CDR3 is TGTGCCAGCAGCCAGCCGGGACAGATATACTCTGGGGCCAACGTCCTGACTTTC.